These 9 T cell receptor beta chains share one sample of origin, sequenced in a study of EBV T-cell therapy then PD-1 blockade in nasopharyngeal carcinoma. Using immunoSEQ multiplex PCR, the repertoire was profiled, and TCRdb retains in-frame clones only, with some absent. Of about 17,000 clones detected, 75% to 90% appear once; the ten largest clones hold around 30%. Treatment defined: AdE1-LMPpoly-expanded autologous EBV-specific T-cell therapy followed by anti-PD-1 nivolumab. These receptors have no known antigen. The sequencing used CD8+ T cells from blood, collected at day 0 from a patient whose treatment included autologous EBV-specific T cells and nivolumab. The source is a man between 40 and 49 years old with nasopharyngeal carcinoma.

The J gene is TRBJ1-2, the V gene TRBV7-9; D ambiguous. Looked up from germline, CDR1 is SEHNR and CDR2 is FQNEAQ (reference sequence). The CDR3 runs to 14 residues. V dropped 5 bases and J dropped 7 bases, with 17 bases sitting between them. CDR3 bases: TGTGCCAGCAGCCCAACGACCCGGGCGGGTGGCTACACCTTC. Protein product: CASSPTTRAGGYTF.

This clone was seen once. CDR3 DNA sequence: TGCAGCGTCCGAGGGCGGACTAGCGGGGGGCTCTACGAGCAGTACTTC. Its translation: CSVRGRTSGGLYEQYF. The rearrangement links TRBV29-1 to TRBJ2-7, with 14 bases aligning to TRBD2. V was pared by 6 bases and J by 3 bases, with 10 bases of the junction left unmatched. The V gene's germline CDR1 is SQVTM and CDR2 ANQGSEA. This CDR3 region has 16 residues.

The chain combines TRBV4-1 with TRBJ1-4, with unresolved D. With 1 base removed from V and 13 bases from J, the gap between germline ends came to 13 bases. This CDR3 region has 13 residues. The V gene's germline CDR1 is MGHRA and CDR2 YSYEKL. Written as DNA, the CDR3 is TGCGCCAGCAGCCAAGTCCCAGCGGTAGGACTGTTTTTT. It is translated as CASSQVPAVGLFF.

The chain links TRBV9 to TRBJ2-5; 10 nucleotides line up with TRBD1. Germline trimming cut 4 bases from V and 2 bases from J; bases unmatched to any gene: 5. The length of the CDR3 is 15 residues. The germline V gene has CDR1 SGDLS and CDR2 YYNGEE. CDR3 in DNA: TGTGCCAGCAGCACCCGGGACAGGGGACAAGAGACCCAGTACTTC. This sequence encodes CASSTRDRGQETQYF.

The V call is TRBV19, the J call TRBJ2-2, with 11 bases aligning to TRBD2. Trimming took 0 bases from V and 4 from J; bases not matched to a gene: 1. In germline, CDR1 is LNHDA, CDR2 SQIVND (reference sequence). The CDR3 is 16 residues long. The chain's CDR3 is CASSIDLAGGTGELFF. Written as DNA, the CDR3 is TGTGCCAGTAGTATAGATCTAGCGGGGGGCACCGGGGAGCTGTTTTTT.

This clone was counted between two and nine times. V and J are TRBV15 and TRBJ2-7, with 7 bases lining up with TRBD2. CDR3 length: 15 amino acids. Germline V gives CDR1 LNHNV, CDR2 YYDKDF (reference sequence). V dropped 5 bases and J dropped 4; count of bases not matched to a gene: 11. This CDR3 reads CATSEGDGGRYEQYF. CDR3 DNA sequence: TGTGCCACCAGCGAAGGGGACGGGGGGAGGTACGAGCAGTACTTC.

This chain uses TRBV6-4 with TRBJ2-7; D tentatively reads TRBD1 or TRBD2 (5 bases each). The CDR3 runs 13 residues. V was clipped by 3 bases and J by 6 bases, with 12 bases between them. The germline CDR1 and CDR2 sequences are MRHNA and SNTAGT. The CDR3 region has the DNA TGTGCCAGCAGTGATAGGGACGGCAGCGAGCAGTACTTC. Translation gives CASSDRDGSEQYF.

This chain uses TRBV3-1 (or the pseudogene TRBV3-2) with TRBJ1-2; tentatively, D is TRBD1 (6 bases). Per germline, CDR1 LGHDT and CDR2 YNNKEL (reference sequence). The CDR3 is made up of 16 amino acids. The V end lost 1 base, the J end lost 3 bases, and 15 bases lay between the germline ends. The CDR3 loop is CASSQAAGEGDYGYTF. CDR3 sequence (DNA): TGTGCCAGCAGCCAAGCCGCAGGGGAGGGAGACTATGGCTACACCTTC.

The genes are TRBV15 and TRBJ2-1; D ambiguous. Germline V gene lookup returns CDR1 LNHNV and CDR2 YYDKDF (reference sequence). Trimming pared 0 bases from V and 6 bases from J, leaving 6 bases between. This CDR3 is built from 13 residues. The DNA of the CDR3 is TGTGCCACCAGCAGAGATAAGGCCAATGAGCAGTTCTTC. Encoded protein: CATSRDKANEQFF.